The next 32 T cell receptor beta chains were all read from a single sample in a study of blood T cell repertoires in COVID-19. Some clones are missing from TCRdb's copy, which holds only in-frame ones; the method was immunoSEQ multiplex PCR. The table includes over 250,000 clones, about nine tenths detected once. The sequencing input was peripheral blood. These receptors came from a woman aged 55-70 years with acute or convalescent COVID-19.

J is TRBJ1-2 and V is TRBV15; 10 nucleotides agree with TRBD1. V lost 3 bases and J lost 5; bases outside the gene matches: 6. The CDR3 extends over 15 amino acids. Germline CDR1 reads LNHNV; CDR2 reads YYDKDF (reference sequence). This CDR3 reads CATSRARTGGYGYTF. The CDR3 coding sequence is TGTGCCACCAGCAGGGCCAGGACAGGGGGGTATGGCTACACCTTC.

This clone turned up a few times. The chain combines TRBV10-3 with TRBJ2-5; 7 nucleotides line up with TRBD1. J was trimmed by 5 bases and V by 0 bases; bases with no gene match: 3. The CDR3 loop spans 14 amino acids. Germline CDR1 is ENHRY and CDR2 is SYGVKD. The CDR3 DNA sequence: TGTGCCATCAGTGAGTCACAGGGGTGGGAGACCCAGTACTTC. Translation: CAISESQGWETQYF.

About this clone: Other nucleotide sequences in the sample specify the same CDR3. The J gene is TRBJ2-1, the V gene TRBV6-2 or TRBV6-3; 8 positions agree with TRBD2. This CDR3 comprises 15 residues. V was pared by 0 bases and J by 4 bases, with 2 bases of the junction left unmatched. Germline V gene data show CDR1 as MNHEY and CDR2 as SVGEGT. This chain's CDR3 is CASSYSGGGYNEQFF. The DNA for the CDR3 is TGTGCCAGCAGTTACTCTGGCGGGGGGTACAATGAGCAGTTCTTC.

The chain joins TRBV9 to TRBJ2-2; 9 bases are shared with TRBD2. The CDR3 has 17 residues. The V segment lost 0 bases and the J segment 4 bases; nucleotides outside the gene matches: 7. Germline lookup yields CDR1 SGDLS and CDR2 YYNGEE. CDR3 in amino acids: CASSVGEAGGRTGELFF. The CDR3 coding sequence is TGTGCCAGCAGCGTAGGGGAAGCGGGAGGTCGCACCGGGGAGCTGTTTTTT.

This sequence joins TRBV27 and TRBJ2-7; 11 bases map to TRBD2. Trimming at V came to 5 bases and at J to 1 base, leaving 10 bases not matched to a gene. The CDR3 has 17 residues. Looked up from germline, CDR1 is MNHEY and CDR2 is SMNVEV (reference sequence). The DNA for the CDR3 is TGTGCCAGCAGTCCACGGACTAGCGGGCGGACTTCCTACGAGCAGTACTTC. This codes for CASSPRTSGRTSYEQYF.

The genes are TRBV7-6 and TRBJ2-2; 7 positions match TRBD1. Germline trimming cut 0 bases from V and 8 bases from J; bases unmatched to any gene: 6. The CDR3 is made up of 15 amino acids. CDR1 and CDR2 from the germline V gene are SGHVS and FNYEAQ. CDR3: CASSLAVTGSGELFF. In nucleotides, the CDR3 is TGTGCCAGCAGCTTAGCGGTGACAGGGTCGGGGGAGCTGTTTTTT.

This chain links TRBV6-5 with TRBJ1-6; D is possibly TRBD1 (6 bases). Germline V lookup: CDR1 MNHEY, CDR2 SVGAGI. The V end was cut by 6 bases, the J end by 9 bases, with 15 bases between. The CDR3 has 14 residues. CDR3 region: CASSATGSGSPLHF. The DNA of the CDR3 is TGTGCCAGCAGCGCCACAGGGTCGGGTTCACCCCTCCACTTT.

The chain combines TRBV3-1 (or the pseudogene TRBV3-2) with TRBJ1-5, with 9 nucleotides matching TRBD1. Unmatched junction bases numbered 5, after V lost 3 bases and J lost 2 bases. CDR3 length equals 16 residues. In germline, CDR1 is LGHDT, CDR2 YNNKEL (reference sequence). Here the CDR3 reads CASSHGTGRGNQPQHF. The CDR3 DNA follows: TGTGCCAGCAGCCACGGGACAGGGAGGGGCAATCAGCCCCAGCATTTT.

This rearrangement joins TRBV18 to TRBJ2-4; TRBD2 matches 16 bases. V trimming: 3 bases; J trimming: 7 bases; junction bases outside the gene matches: 3. The CDR3 sequence is 16 residues long. CDR1 is KGHSH and CDR2 is LQKENI in the germline V gene. This CDR3 is CASSPGTSGRANIQYF. CDR3 coding DNA: TGTGCCAGCTCACCGGGGACTAGCGGGAGGGCGAACATTCAGTACTTC.

The V gene is TRBV4-1, the J gene TRBJ2-5; D gene uncertain. Germline-derived CDR1 and CDR2 are MGHRA and YSYEKL. V was trimmed by 3 bases and J by 5 bases, leaving 10 bases between them. This CDR3 region has 13 residues. This CDR3 reads CASSHLAGETQYF. The CDR3 DNA sequence: TGCGCCAGCAGCCACTTAGCCGGGGAGACCCAGTACTTC.

V gene TRBV28 combines with J gene TRBJ1-1; 11 bases are a match to TRBD1. The CDR3 is 15 amino acids. Per germline, CDR1 MDHEN and CDR2 SYDVKM. J gave up 4 bases and V 6 bases, and 7 bases lay outside the gene matches. CDR3 bases: TGTGCCAGCAGCCCGGGACAGGGGGATTTCACTGAAGCTTTCTTT. Protein product: CASSPGQGDFTEAFF. Supplemented by reference TRBV28 and TRBJ1-1, the full variable domain reads DVKVTQSSRYLVKRTGEKVFLECVQDMDHENMFWYRQDPGLGLRLIYFSYDVKMKEKGDIPEGYSVSREKKERFSLILESASTNQTSMYLCASSPGQGDFTEAFFGQGTRLTVV.

The V gene is TRBV7-6, the J gene TRBJ2-2; weak D call: TRBD1 (5 bases). V lost 3 bases to trimming and J lost 5 bases, with 10 bases between them. Germline CDR1 reads SGHVS; CDR2 reads FNYEAQ. The CDR3 loop spans 14 amino acids. This CDR3 reads CASSFLDRTGELFF. In DNA form, the CDR3 reads TGTGCCAGCAGCTTCCTAGACAGAACCGGGGAGCTGTTTTTT.

J is TRBJ2-5 and V is TRBV19; 12 nucleotides line up with TRBD2. Trimming took 6 bases from V and 2 from J; bases not matched to a gene: 4. CDR3 length: 15 amino acids. Germline-derived CDR1 and CDR2 are LNHDA and SQIVND (reference sequence). Written as DNA, the CDR3 is TGTGCCAGTAGCTTAGGACTAGCGGGACAAGAGACCCAGTACTTC. It yields the protein CASSLGLAGQETQYF.

J is TRBJ2-2 and V is TRBV11-2; no firm D call. V lost 4 bases and J 3 bases, leaving 12 bases between the germline ends. This CDR3 has 15 residues. The germline gives CDR1 SGHAT, CDR2 FQNNGV. The CDR3 protein is CASSSVRVYTGELFF. The CDR3 DNA reads TGTGCCAGCAGCTCCGTCCGGGTCTACACCGGGGAGCTGTTTTTT.

J is TRBJ2-3 and V is TRBV7-3; 11 bases are a match to TRBD2. Germline V CDR1 and CDR2: SGHTA, FQGTGA. After removal of 2 bases from V and 5 bases from J, the junction contained 6 bases not matched to a gene. CDR3 length equals 16 residues. CDR3 nucleotides: TGTGCCAGCAGCTTAGGTAGCGGGAGGGCCATAGATACGCAGTATTTT. As protein: CASSLGSGRAIDTQYF.

The chain combines TRBV19 with TRBJ2-2; D is uncertain. Germline CDR1 and CDR2: LNHDA and SQIVND (reference sequence). The CDR3 runs to 14 residues. The V end lost 1 base, the J end lost 1 base, and 4 bases lay between the germline ends. The CDR3 loop is CASSIGLNTGELFF. DNA for the CDR3: TGTGCCAGTAGTATAGGGCTGAACACCGGGGAGCTGTTTTTT.

The rearrangement joins TRBV5-1 to TRBJ2-7; 8 bases agree with TRBD2. The CDR3 spans 15 residues. J lost 1 base, V lost 4 bases, and 7 bases had no gene match. CDR1 is SGHRS, CDR2 YFSETQ, per germline. In DNA form, the CDR3 reads TGCGCCAGCAGCCCCGCCGCTAGCGGGTCCTACGAGCAGTACTTC. Translated, it gives CASSPAASGSYEQYF.

This clone was found once. The chain recombines TRBV18 with TRBJ1-5; 9 bases line up with TRBD1. The CDR3 has 16 residues. CDR1 is KGHSH and CDR2 is LQKENI in the germline V gene. With 2 bases clipped from V and 0 bases from J, the junction kept 2 bases outside the gene matches. CDR3 DNA: TGTGCCAGCTCACCAGGGACAGGGAATAGCAATCAGCCCCAGCATTTT. Translating it yields CASSPGTGNSNQPQHF.

The chain carries TRBV19 and TRBJ1-4; 8 positions agree with TRBD1. Germline CDR1 reads LNHDA; CDR2 reads SQIVND (reference sequence). CDR3 size: 16 residues. Germline trimming cut 9 bases from V and 1 base from J; bases unmatched to any gene: 10. CDR3 coding DNA: TGTGCCAGAGGGAAAGGACAGGGCGTAACTAATGAAAAACTGTTTTTT. Amino acids: CARGKGQGVTNEKLFF.

CDR3 loop: CATSRDGGGYEQFF. The CDR3 coding sequence is TGTGCCACCAGCAGAGATGGAGGGGGCTATGAGCAGTTCTTC. The V gene is TRBV15, the J gene TRBJ2-1; a weak D match, TRBD1 (7 bases). The CDR3 is 14 residues long. Germline CDR1 and CDR2: LNHNV and YYDKDF (reference sequence). The V end lost 0 bases, the J end lost 8 bases, and 11 bases lay between the germline ends. The entire variable domain, with the rest obtained from reference TRBV15 and TRBJ2-1, is as follows: DAMVIQNPRYQVTQFGKPVTLSCSQTLNHNVMYWYQQKSSQAPKLLFHYYDKDFNNEADTPDNFQSRRPNTSFCFLDIRSPGLGDTAMYLCATSRDGGGYEQFFGPGTRLTVL.

The chain combines TRBV2 with TRBJ2-1; TRBD2 aligns across 9 bases. Losses at the gene ends were 4 bases for V and 7 bases for J; bases not matched to a gene: 8. The CDR3 consists of 15 residues. Germline assignment: CDR1 SNHLY and CDR2 FYNNEI. CDR3 amino acids: CASSALAGVLNEQFF. CDR3 bases: TGTGCCAGCAGTGCGTTAGCGGGAGTTTTGAATGAGCAGTTCTTC. The entire variable domain, with the rest obtained from reference TRBV2 and TRBJ2-1, is as follows: EPEVTQTPSHQVTQMGQEVILRCVPISNHLYFYWYRQILGQKVEFLVSFYNNEISEKSEIFDDQFSVERPDGSNFTLKIRSTKLEDSAMYFCASSALAGVLNEQFFGPGTRLTVL.

The J gene is TRBJ1-6, the V gene TRBV28, with 8 bases fitting TRBD1. Germline V CDR1 and CDR2: MDHEN, SYDVKM. Unmatched junction bases numbered 18, after V lost 6 bases and J lost 14 bases. CDR3 length: 16 residues. CDR3 in amino acids: CASRTGTGGLRTSLHF. CDR3 DNA sequence: TGTGCCAGCAGGACCGGGACAGGTGGCCTCCGGACATCCCTCCACTTT. Full variable domain (outside the CDR3, taken from reference TRBV28 and TRBJ1-6): DVKVTQSSRYLVKRTGEKVFLECVQDMDHENMFWYRQDPGLGLRLIYFSYDVKMKEKGDIPEGYSVSREKKERFSLILESASTNQTSMYLCASRTGTGGLRTSLHFGNGTRLTVT.

The rearrangement joins TRBV28 to TRBJ1-5, with 7 bases lining up with TRBD1. V trimming: 5 bases; J trimming: 5 bases; junction bases outside the gene matches: 12. There are 16 residues in the CDR3. Germline V gives CDR1 MDHEN, CDR2 SYDVKM. CDR3 bases: TGTGCCAGCAGTCCGGTCGGGCAGGGGGTGGATCAGCCCCAGCATTTT. It translates to CASSPVGQGVDQPQHF.

This chain uses TRBV5-1 with TRBJ2-3; TRBD1 might be the D (6 bases). The V and J ends lost 4 bases and 5 bases respectively, with 14 bases between them. Germline CDR1 is SGHRS and CDR2 is YFSETQ. The CDR3 has 14 residues. CDR3 nucleotides: TGCGCCAGCAGCCTCACAGGGCAGGTAGATACGCAGTATTTT. Protein: CASSLTGQVDTQYF.

The rearrangement joins TRBV28 to TRBJ1-6, with 8 nucleotides matching TRBD1. Germline lookup yields CDR1 MDHEN and CDR2 SYDVKM. Trimming cost V 5 bases and J 9 bases; bases outside gene matches: 3. The CDR3 is 13 amino acids. Here the CDR3 DNA reads TGTGCCAGCAGTACCAGGGGGCTTTCACCCCTCCACTTT. Translated, it gives CASSTRGLSPLHF.

CDR3 residues: CASSLDPTGGGPQHF. The CDR3 coding sequence is TGCGCCAGCAGCTTGGATCCCACAGGGGGTGGGCCCCAGCATTTT. The chain recombines TRBV5-1 with TRBJ1-5, with 8 bases matching TRBD1. From germline, CDR1 is SGHRS and CDR2 YFSETQ. Trimming at V came to 0 bases and at J to 9 bases, leaving 8 bases not matched to a gene. The CDR3 extends over 15 amino acids.

The genes are TRBV10-2 and TRBJ2-3, with 12 bases lining up with TRBD2. The J segment lost 3 bases and the V segment lost 6 bases, leaving 4 bases of the junction unmatched. CDR1 is WSHSY, CDR2 SAAADI, per germline. The CDR3 contains 15 residues. The CDR3 DNA reads as TGCGCCAGCAGGGAACTAGCGGGAGGTACAGATACGCAGTATTTT. This gives the protein CASRELAGGTDTQYF.

The chain has TRBV3-1 (or the pseudogene TRBV3-2) and TRBJ2-5; TRBD2 is a possible D gene (5 bases). The germline gives CDR1 LGHDT, CDR2 YNNKEL (reference sequence). This CDR3 region has 14 residues. Trimming removed 4 bases from V and 3 bases from J, with 12 bases in between. This chain's CDR3 is CASSPTLAEETQYF. CDR3 nucleotides: TGTGCCAGCAGCCCCACCCTAGCAGAAGAGACCCAGTACTTC.

V gene TRBV5-1 combines with J gene TRBJ2-1; 9 bases agree with TRBD1. V trimming: 0 bases; J trimming: 8 bases; junction bases outside the gene matches: 9. The CDR3 is made up of 16 amino acids. Germline CDR1 and CDR2: SGHRS and YFSETQ. The CDR3 sequence is CASSLGDREVEDEQFF. The CDR3 DNA reads TGCGCCAGCAGCTTGGGGGACAGGGAGGTAGAGGATGAGCAGTTCTTC.

The V call is TRBV30, the J call TRBJ2-7; a possible D gene is TRBD2 (6 bases). CDR1 and CDR2 (germline): GTSNPN, SVGIG (reference sequence). The CDR3 runs 14 residues. V shed 0 bases and J shed 7 bases, with 16 bases lying between them. CDR3 DNA sequence: TGTGCCTGGAGTGTATTGGCGGGACCCCGGGAGCAGTACTTC. Amino acid sequence: CAWSVLAGPREQYF.

This clone was picked up a small number of times. CDR3 region: CSAIRDYEQYF. In DNA form, the CDR3 reads TGCAGTGCTATCCGGGATTACGAGCAGTACTTC. The rearrangement uses TRBV20-1 and TRBJ2-7, with a weak D call TRBD2 (5 bases). The CDR3 length is 11 residues. Per germline, CDR1 DFQATT and CDR2 SNEGSKA (reference sequence). Trimming took off 4 bases at V and 4 bases at J, with 8 bases between the two ends.

The CDR3 region is CASSARQGPRYEQYF. The CDR3 nucleotides are TGTGCCAGCAGTGCAAGACAGGGACCCCGCTACGAGCAGTACTTC. This chain uses TRBV25-1 with TRBJ2-7, with TRBD1 matching 7 bases. The germline CDR1 and CDR2 sequences are MGHDK and SYGVNS. The CDR3 is 15 residues long. With 4 bases clipped from V and 3 bases from J, the junction kept 9 bases outside the gene matches.